The clone carrying this T cell receptor beta chain was detected only a few times. The CDR3 covers 16 residues. Germline V CDR1 and CDR2: MGHRA, YSYEKL. With V trimmed by 0 bases and J by 0 bases, 4 bases remained unmatched. The data originate from a study of T cell repertoires in cytomegalovirus infection. Study details: Indications of both CMV infection and matching HLA type were provided by public TCR beta signatures.

MiXCR, run by TCRdb on the reads, gives a single entry per CDR3 protein. This table has 630,000 or so distinct CDR3 sequences, approximately 25% appearing once. V and J are TRBV4-1 and TRBJ2-5; the match to TRBD2 covers 7 bases. The receptor was derived from a human donor in good health (CMV status not recorded). Some clones in this sample may be carry-over from other donors' samples. Specimen: CD8+ T cells from PBMCs. CDR3 amino acids: CASSQDSSGDQETQYF. The CDR3 coding sequence is TGCGCCAGCAGCCAAGATTCTAGCGGAGACCAAGAGACCCAGTACTTC.